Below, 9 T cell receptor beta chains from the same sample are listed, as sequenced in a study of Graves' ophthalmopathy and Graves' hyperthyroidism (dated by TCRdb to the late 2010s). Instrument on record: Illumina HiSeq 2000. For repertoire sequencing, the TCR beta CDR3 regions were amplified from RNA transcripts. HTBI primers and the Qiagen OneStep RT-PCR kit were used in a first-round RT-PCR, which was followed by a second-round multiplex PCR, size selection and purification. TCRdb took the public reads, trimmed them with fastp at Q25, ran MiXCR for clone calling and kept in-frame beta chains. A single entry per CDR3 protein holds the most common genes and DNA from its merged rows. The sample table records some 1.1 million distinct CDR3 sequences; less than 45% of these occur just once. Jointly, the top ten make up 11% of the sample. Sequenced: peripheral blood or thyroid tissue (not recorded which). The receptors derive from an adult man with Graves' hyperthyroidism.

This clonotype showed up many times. This CDR3 reads CASSLGPAAYEQYF. CDR3 DNA sequence: TGCGCCAGCAGCTTGGGGCCAGCGGCGTACGAGCAGTACTTC. The V call is TRBV5-1, the J call TRBJ2-7, with D tentatively TRBD2 (5 bases). CDR3 size: 14 residues. Germline values: CDR1 SGHRS, CDR2 YFSETQ. With 0 bases removed from V and 4 bases from J, the gap between germline ends came to 11 bases.

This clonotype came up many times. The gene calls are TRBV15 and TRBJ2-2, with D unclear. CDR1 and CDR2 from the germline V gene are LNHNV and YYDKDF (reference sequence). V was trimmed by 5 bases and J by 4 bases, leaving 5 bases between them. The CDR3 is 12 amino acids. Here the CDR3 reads CATSGTTGELFF. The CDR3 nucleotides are TGTGCCACCAGCGGAACCACCGGGGAGCTGTTTTTT.

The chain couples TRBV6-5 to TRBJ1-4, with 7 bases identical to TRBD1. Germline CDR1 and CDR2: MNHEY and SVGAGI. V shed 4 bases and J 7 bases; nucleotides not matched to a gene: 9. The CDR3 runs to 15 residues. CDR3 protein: CASSSRPGQLEKLFF. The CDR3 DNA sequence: TGTGCCAGCAGTTCCCGTCCGGGACAGCTTGAAAAACTGTTTTTT.

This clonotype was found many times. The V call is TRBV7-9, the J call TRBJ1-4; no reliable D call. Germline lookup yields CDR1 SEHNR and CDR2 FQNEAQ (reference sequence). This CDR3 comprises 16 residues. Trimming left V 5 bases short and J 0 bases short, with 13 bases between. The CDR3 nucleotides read TGTGCCAGCAGCGGACCGTCGAGAGCAACTAATGAAAAACTGTTTTTT. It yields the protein CASSGPSRATNEKLFF.

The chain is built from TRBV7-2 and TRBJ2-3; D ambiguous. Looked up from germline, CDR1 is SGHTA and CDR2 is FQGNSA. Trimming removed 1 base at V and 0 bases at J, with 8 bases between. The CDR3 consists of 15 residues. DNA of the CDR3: TGTGCCAGCAGCTTAGACAGAACTAGCACAGATACGCAGTATTTT. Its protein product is CASSLDRTSTDTQYF.

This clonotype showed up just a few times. The CDR3 loop is CASSQEKQGSWGNQPQHF. CDR3 nucleotide sequence: TGCGCCAGCAGCCAGGAAAAACAGGGTTCTTGGGGCAATCAGCCCCAGCATTTT. This rearrangement joins TRBV4-1 to TRBJ1-5; possibly TRBD1 for D (6 bases). Germline values: CDR1 MGHRA, CDR2 YSYEKL. The CDR3 is 18 residues long. Trimming removed 3 bases from V and 2 bases from J, with 20 bases in between.

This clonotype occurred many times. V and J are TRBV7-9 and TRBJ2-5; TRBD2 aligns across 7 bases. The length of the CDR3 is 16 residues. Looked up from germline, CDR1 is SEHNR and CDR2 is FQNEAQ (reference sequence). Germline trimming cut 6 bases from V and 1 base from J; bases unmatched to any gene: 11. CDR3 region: CASRTGLVQSQETQYF. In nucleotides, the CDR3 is TGTGCCAGCAGGACCGGACTAGTACAGAGCCAAGAGACCCAGTACTTC.

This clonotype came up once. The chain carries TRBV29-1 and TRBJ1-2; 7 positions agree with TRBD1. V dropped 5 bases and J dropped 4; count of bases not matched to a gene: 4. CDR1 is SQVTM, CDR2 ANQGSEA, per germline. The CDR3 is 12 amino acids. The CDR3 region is CSVRDRLYGYTF. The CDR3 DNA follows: TGCAGCGTTAGGGACAGACTCTATGGCTACACCTTC. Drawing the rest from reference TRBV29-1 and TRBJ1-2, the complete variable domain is SAVISQKPSRDICQRGTSLTIQCQVDSQVTMMFWYRQQPGQSLTLIATANQGSEATYESGFVIDKFPISRPNLTFSTLTVSNMSPEDSSIYLCSVRDRLYGYTFGSGTRLTVV.

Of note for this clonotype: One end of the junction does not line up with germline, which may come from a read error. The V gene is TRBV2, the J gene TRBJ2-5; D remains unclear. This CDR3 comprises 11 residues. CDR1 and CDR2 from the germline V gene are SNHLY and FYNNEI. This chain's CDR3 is CAGSVVETQYF. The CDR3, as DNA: TGTGCCGGCAGTGTGGTAGAGACCCAGTACTTC.